The 25 T cell receptor beta chains listed next were all sequenced from one sample in a study of cytomegalovirus exposure and HLA in healthy donors (dated by TCRdb to the late 2010s). The library was generated by the immunoSEQ multiplex PCR assay. For the multiplex PCR, a mixture combining 60 forward primers for TCR Vbeta segments and 13 reverse primers for TCR Jbeta segments was used. TCRdb limited this immuneACCESS table to in-frame rearrangements with V and J called. A share of clones is missing; checked studies link under half to unresolved V genes, and the rest is unexplained. The sample data list about 57,000 clones, and roughly four fifths of these were observed just once. The ten largest make up approximately 4% of the sample. The sequencing sample was made of PBMCs. The source of these receptors is a man between 25 and 39 years old in good health and CMV-seronegative.

V gene TRBV7-2 combines with J gene TRBJ1-2; 9 bases line up with TRBD1. This CDR3 spans 16 amino acids. The germline gives CDR1 SGHTA, CDR2 FQGNSA. J was trimmed by 2 bases and V by 0 bases; bases with no gene match: 4. In DNA form, the CDR3 reads TGTGCCAGCAGCTTAGCGGGGGACAGGGTAAACTATGGCTACACCTTC. Translated, it gives CASSLAGDRVNYGYTF. The full variable domain, with the rest looked up from reference TRBV7-2 and TRBJ1-2, is GAGVSQSPSNKVTEKGKDVELRCDPISGHTALYWYRQSLGQGLEFLIYFQGNSAPDKSGLPSDRFSAERTGGSVSTLTIQRTQQEDSAVYLCASSLAGDRVNYGYTFGSGTRLTVV.

This clone has just one count. This chain joins TRBV7-9 and TRBJ2-3; 10 bases line up with TRBD1. CDR3 length: 16 residues. V lost 0 bases to trimming and J lost 3 bases; unmatched junction nucleotides: 3. Germline V gene sequence: CDR1 SEHNR, CDR2 FQNEAQ (reference sequence). CDR3 coding DNA: TGTGCCAGCAGCTTAGCCGGGACAGGGGTGACAGATACGCAGTATTTT. Translated: CASSLAGTGVTDTQYF.

The chain combines TRBV12-1 with TRBJ2-7; no check of the table's D call, TRBD1, against the DNA was made. TRBV12-1 is marked as a pseudogene. The CDR3 loop spans 15 amino acids. The CDR3 DNA is TGTGCCAGCAGCTTAGGACAGGGGGCGAAGAACGAGCAGTACTTC. Translation gives CASSLGQGAKNEQYF.

This clone was counted once. Other DNA sequences in the same sample also yield this CDR3. This sequence joins TRBV9 and TRBJ2-1, with 13 bases lining up with TRBD2. In germline, CDR1 is SGDLS, CDR2 YYNGEE. Trimming took 5 bases from V and 5 from J; bases not matched to a gene: 4. The CDR3 is 15 residues long. CDR3 sequence (DNA): TGTGCCAGCAGGGACGGACTAGCGGGAGACAATGAGCAGTTCTTC. As protein: CASRDGLAGDNEQFF.

The chain is built from TRBV30 and TRBJ2-5, with D uncertain. The CDR3 spans 11 residues. V lost 0 bases and J 4 bases, leaving 3 bases between the germline ends. Germline CDR1 and CDR2: GTSNPN and SVGIG (reference sequence). CDR3 loop: CAWSVGETQYF. For the CDR3, the DNA is TGTGCCTGGAGTGTCGGAGAGACCCAGTACTTC.

This clone came up once. V and J are TRBV18 and TRBJ2-1, with 12 bases matching TRBD2. This CDR3 has 18 residues. Germline V CDR1 and CDR2: KGHSH, LQKENI. With V trimmed by 6 bases and J by 0 bases, 9 bases remained unmatched. The CDR3 protein is CASSPRLAGESSYNEQFF. The CDR3, as DNA: TGTGCCAGCTCCCCCCGACTAGCGGGAGAAAGCTCCTACAATGAGCAGTTCTTC.

The chain carries TRBV6-5 and TRBJ1-5; no clear D gene. The CDR3 contains 14 residues. The V and J ends lost 6 bases and 0 bases respectively, with 9 bases between them. Per germline, CDR1 MNHEY and CDR2 SVGAGI. As DNA, the CDR3 is TGTGCCAGCAGCTCCTTCTATAGCAATCAGCCCCAGCATTTT. Its translation: CASSSFYSNQPQHF.

The chain couples TRBV4-3 to TRBJ2-3; 11 nucleotides line up with TRBD2. The junction had 5 bases not matched to a gene; V was cut back by 0 bases and J by 0 bases. The CDR3 spans 18 residues. Germline V gene lookup returns CDR1 LGHNA and CDR2 YSLEER. The CDR3 region has the DNA TGCGCCAGCAGCCAAGAGGCTAGCGGGAGGACTAGCACAGATACGCAGTATTTT. Amino acids: CASSQEASGRTSTDTQYF.

The chain is built from TRBV6-5 and TRBJ1-3; D might be TRBD1 (6 bases). V was clipped by 7 bases and J by 5 bases, with 15 bases between them. The CDR3 is made up of 14 amino acids. Germline CDR1 and CDR2: MNHEY and SVGAGI. Here the CDR3 reads CASTSGGQRNTIYF. The CDR3 DNA follows: TGTGCCAGCACCTCGGGGGGGCAGCGAAACACCATATATTTT.

This clone was found once. The chain uses TRBV9 and TRBJ1-1; TRBD1 matches 9 bases. CDR3 size: 12 residues. Trimming at V came to 4 bases and at J to 9 bases, leaving 4 bases not matched to a gene. The germline V gene encodes CDR1 SGDLS and CDR2 YYNGEE. In nucleotides, the CDR3 is TGTGCCAGCAGCCCCGGGACAGGGAAAGCTTTCTTT. This gives the protein CASSPGTGKAFF.

The V and J genes are TRBV6-5 and TRBJ2-7; a weak D match, TRBD1 (6 bases). Germline V gene data show CDR1 as MNHEY and CDR2 as SVGAGI. The V and J ends lost 8 bases and 0 bases respectively, with 14 bases between them. The CDR3 spans 14 residues. The CDR3 DNA follows: TGTGCCAGCTCGGGCAGGGGAGTCTCCTACGAGCAGTACTTC. Protein sequence: CASSGRGVSYEQYF.

V gene TRBV7-9 combines with J gene TRBJ2-2; 10 bases are shared with TRBD1. V shed 5 bases and J 5 bases; nucleotides not matched to a gene: 8. Germline V gene data show CDR1 as SEHNR and CDR2 as FQNEAQ (reference sequence). The CDR3 is 16 residues long. CDR3 sequence reads: CASSPSPGQGTGELFF. The DNA of the CDR3 is TGTGCCAGCAGCCCCTCCCCGGGACAGGGGACCGGGGAGCTGTTTTTT.

The table lists this clone with a count of one. The CDR3 is CASSVDSGGHTDTQYF. In nucleotides, the CDR3 is TGTGCCAGCAGCGTAGACTCGGGGGGGCACACAGATACGCAGTATTTT. The chain uses TRBV9 and TRBJ2-3; 8 bases line up with TRBD2. V shed 0 bases, J shed 2 bases, and the junction held 5 bases outside the gene matches. The germline V gene encodes CDR1 SGDLS and CDR2 YYNGEE. The CDR3 is 16 residues long.

The gene calls are TRBV21-1 and TRBJ2-5; the table's D call of TRBD2 was not tested on the DNA. TRBV21-1 is flagged as a pseudogene. The CDR3 contains 13 residues. The CDR3 DNA follows: TGTGCCAGCAGCAACGGGGTCGGGGAGACCCAGTACTTC. Translation: CASSNGVGETQYF.

The chain is built from TRBV15 and TRBJ2-7; a weak D match, TRBD1 (6 bases). Germline CDR1 and CDR2: LNHNV and YYDKDF (reference sequence). V was trimmed by 3 bases and J by 0 bases, leaving 18 bases between them. This CDR3 contains 17 residues. CDR3 residues: CATSSTQTGLDSYEQYF. The CDR3 region has the DNA TGTGCCACCAGCAGTACCCAGACAGGACTGGACTCCTACGAGCAGTACTTC.

The chain carries TRBV5-5 and TRBJ1-2; no definite D call. The length of the CDR3 is 12 residues. Between the trimmed V and J ends, which lost 7 bases and 0 bases, there was a span of 7 bases. CDR1 and CDR2 (germline): SGHKS, YYEKEE (reference sequence). DNA for the CDR3: TGTGCCAGCCGGGAGGCTAACTATGGCTACACCTTC. Its translation: CASREANYGYTF.

This clone was counted a single time. V usage is TRBV9 and J usage is TRBJ1-2, with 8 bases that match TRBD1. The CDR3 length is 13 residues. In germline, CDR1 is SGDLS, CDR2 YYNGEE. V gave up 4 bases and J gave up 13 bases; unmatched junction bases: 12. The CDR3 DNA sequence: TGTGCCAGCAGCCTAGAGGACAGGGCCGGATTCACCTTC. Its translation is CASSLEDRAGFTF.

The gene calls are TRBV7-9 and TRBJ1-1; TRBD1 matches 7 bases. This CDR3 is 15 amino acids long. Germline assignment: CDR1 SEHNR and CDR2 FQNEAQ (reference sequence). J gave up 7 bases and V 5 bases, and 13 bases lay outside the gene matches. CDR3 in DNA: TGTGCCAGCAGCGCAGGGGGGCAGGGAAGAGGTGAAGCTTTCTTT. Its translation is CASSAGGQGRGEAFF.

This chain joins TRBV9 and TRBJ1-2, with 9 bases aligning to TRBD1. This CDR3 contains 16 residues. Germline loops: CDR1 SGDLS, CDR2 YYNGEE. J gave up 7 bases and V 0 bases, and 10 bases lay outside the gene matches. The CDR3 here is CASSVGNMRQGGGYTF. CDR3 in DNA: TGTGCCAGCAGCGTAGGGAACATGCGACAGGGGGGTGGCTACACCTTC.

This chain connects TRBV6-1 to TRBJ1-6; D is possibly TRBD1 (5 bases). The V gene lost 7 bases and the J gene lost 0 bases, with 10 bases spanning the gap. CDR1 and CDR2 (germline): MNHNS, SASEGT. CDR3 length: 15 amino acids. CDR3 in amino acids: CASNGGDSYNSPLHF. In nucleotides, the CDR3 is TGTGCCAGCAACGGGGGAGACTCCTATAATTCACCCCTCCACTTT.

The chain has TRBV11-2 and TRBJ2-7, with 10 bases identical to TRBD1. The CDR3 is 14 amino acids. Germline-derived CDR1 and CDR2 are SGHAT and FQNNGV. V was clipped by 5 bases and J by 4 bases; unmatched bases: 5. CDR3 in amino acids: CASSPGTGAYEQYF. The CDR3 DNA sequence: TGTGCCAGCAGCCCCGGGACAGGGGCTTACGAGCAGTACTTC.

The chain combines TRBV6-5 with TRBJ1-2; D might be TRBD1 (5 bases). The length of the CDR3 is 14 residues. Germline CDR1 and CDR2: MNHEY and SVGAGI. V was cut by 2 bases and J by 5 bases, with 12 bases left in between. The CDR3 loop reads CASSYRIQGYGYTF. The DNA for the CDR3 is TGTGCCAGCAGTTACCGAATCCAGGGATATGGCTACACCTTC.

The table lists this clone with a count of one. V usage is TRBV27 and J usage is TRBJ1-2; TRBD1 agrees at 7 bases. The CDR3 has 15 residues. The V gene's germline CDR1 is MNHEY and CDR2 SMNVEV (reference sequence). V shed 5 bases, J shed 1 base, and the junction held 7 bases outside the gene matches. The chain's CDR3 is CASSDRDNLNYGYTF. CDR3 sequence (DNA): TGTGCCAGCAGTGACAGGGACAATCTTAACTATGGCTACACCTTC.

A few counts support this clone. This CDR3 is also generated by other DNA sequences in the sample. The chain has TRBV5-1 and TRBJ1-1; D possibly corresponds to TRBD1 (5 bases). Germline values: CDR1 SGHRS, CDR2 YFSETQ. V was trimmed by 2 bases and J by 1 base, leaving 12 bases between them. This CDR3 is built from 15 residues. The CDR3 DNA reads TGCGCCAGCAGCTTTACAGGAATGGCGAACACTGAAGCTTTCTTT. Encoded protein: CASSFTGMANTEAFF.

This clone has a handful of counts. V is TRBV11-2 and J is TRBJ1-1; TRBD1 matches 7 bases. Germline CDR1 reads SGHAT; CDR2 reads FQNNGV. J was trimmed by 8 bases and V by 3 bases; bases with no gene match: 6. The CDR3 contains 13 residues. The CDR3 sequence is CASSFETGTEAFF. The CDR3 bases are TGTGCCAGCAGCTTTGAGACAGGGACCGAAGCTTTCTTT.